This T cell receptor (beta chain) was sequenced in a study of OX40 agonist ivuxolimab in advanced cancers. V lost 7 bases to trimming and J lost 4 bases, with 11 bases between them. In germline, CDR1 is SNHLY, CDR2 FYNNEI. The CDR3 contains 13 residues. Profiled with immunoSEQ multiplex PCR; TCRdb holds only in-frame clones, not every one. The data show around 39,000 clones, roughly four fifths seen once. The source is an adult with an advanced solid tumor such as melanoma, head and neck, liver or kidney cancer. Sample: CD4+ or CD8+ T cells sorted from blood, taken in a trial of the OX40 agonist ivuxolimab. This chain joins TRBV2 and TRBJ1-5; D is uncertain. The CDR3: CASTQERNQPQHF. In DNA, the CDR3 is TGTGCCAGCACCCAAGAGAGGAATCAGCCCCAGCATTTT.